Each of the 11 T cell receptor beta chains below was sequenced from the same sample in a study of blood T cell repertoires in COVID-19. Here immunoSEQ multiplex PCR was the method, and the copy in TCRdb shows in-frame clones only, minus some. The table includes 72,000 or so clones, more than 70% detected once. The sequenced sample was peripheral blood. These TCRs come from a woman older than 75 with active or convalescent COVID-19.

The rearrangement links TRBV5-8 to TRBJ1-1; D might be TRBD1 (6 bases). The CDR3 is 14 amino acids. The V gene lost 4 bases and the J gene lost 4 bases, with 14 bases spanning the gap. Germline V lookup: CDR1 SGHTS, CDR2 YDEGEE. For the CDR3, the DNA is TGTGCCAGCAGCAGCAGGGGTTTAGTCACTGAAGCTTTCTTT. Protein: CASSSRGLVTEAFF.

The V gene is TRBV19, the J gene TRBJ2-7; 7 nucleotides agree with TRBD1. CDR1 is LNHDA and CDR2 is SQIVND in the germline V gene (reference sequence). The CDR3 totals 14 residues. Losses at the gene ends were 5 bases for V and 1 base for J; bases not matched to a gene: 5. This CDR3 reads CASSRDRTSYEQYF. In nucleotides, the CDR3 is TGTGCCAGTAGTCGGGACAGAACTTCCTACGAGCAGTACTTC.

The rearrangement links TRBV2 to TRBJ2-7; D possibly corresponds to TRBD1 (5 bases). V dropped 6 bases and J dropped 0 bases, with 15 bases sitting between them. This CDR3 is built from 15 residues. Germline-derived CDR1 and CDR2 are SNHLY and FYNNEI. The CDR3 loop reads CASRLSDTLSYEQYF. The DNA of the CDR3 is TGTGCCAGCAGACTGTCGGACACCCTCTCCTACGAGCAGTACTTC. The variable domain in full, with the rest retrieved from reference TRBV2 and TRBJ2-7, is EPEVTQTPSHQVTQMGQEVILRCVPISNHLYFYWYRQILGQKVEFLVSFYNNEISEKSEIFDDQFSVERPDGSNFTLKIRSTKLEDSAMYFCASRLSDTLSYEQYFGPGTRLTVT.

This clone was seen more than once but under ten times. Written as DNA, the CDR3 is TGTGCCAGTAAAGACAGGGGGCGGGCTTTCTTT. It codes for CASKDRGRAFF. The chain recombines TRBV19 with TRBJ1-1; 10 bases are a match to TRBD1. The CDR3 is 11 amino acids. Losses at the gene ends were 7 bases for V and 11 bases for J; bases not matched to a gene: 4. Per the germline V gene, CDR1 is LNHDA and CDR2 is SQIVND (reference sequence).

The chain recombines TRBV7-9 with TRBJ2-3; a possible D gene is TRBD2 (5 bases). This CDR3 region has 16 residues. V was clipped by 3 bases and J by 0 bases, with 13 bases between them. The germline V gene has CDR1 SEHNR and CDR2 FQNEAQ (reference sequence). This chain's CDR3 is CASSLFGEGSTDTQYF. For the CDR3, the DNA is TGTGCCAGCAGCTTGTTCGGGGAAGGGAGCACAGATACGCAGTATTTT.

The rearrangement links TRBV5-1 to TRBJ2-2; D is perhaps TRBD2 (5 bases). V lost 2 bases and J lost 2, with 7 bases in between. CDR3 length equals 14 residues. Per the germline V gene, CDR1 is SGHRS and CDR2 is YFSETQ. In DNA, the CDR3 is TGCGCCAGCAGCTTCCGGGATAACACCGGGGAGCTGTTTTTT. Encoded protein: CASSFRDNTGELFF.

V gene TRBV29-1 combines with J gene TRBJ1-2, with D tentatively TRBD1 (5 bases). The CDR3 sequence is 12 residues long. Trimming removed 4 bases at V and 4 bases at J, with 10 bases between. Germline V lookup: CDR1 SQVTM, CDR2 ANQGSEA. The CDR3 region has the DNA TGCAGCGTTGTTTGGGGCACCTATGGCTACACCTTC. Amino acids: CSVVWGTYGYTF.

The CDR3 is CASTITDTQYF. CDR3 coding DNA: TGTGCCAGCACCATCACAGATACGCAGTATTTT. The chain has TRBV27 and TRBJ2-3; D uncertain. The V gene lost 7 bases and the J gene lost 2 bases, with 4 bases spanning the gap. CDR1 MNHEY and CDR2 SMNVEV come from the germline V gene (reference sequence). The CDR3 is made up of 11 amino acids.

This rearrangement joins TRBV2 to TRBJ2-3; 7 bases map to TRBD1. The V segment lost 10 bases and the J segment 5 bases; nucleotides outside the gene matches: 6. CDR3 length: 12 residues. Germline CDR1 reads SNHLY; CDR2 reads FYNNEI. The CDR3 reads CANGQDRDTQYF. As DNA, the CDR3 is TGTGCCAACGGACAGGACAGAGATACGCAGTATTTT.

V usage is TRBV4-3 and J usage is TRBJ2-1, with 10 positions matching TRBD2. The CDR3 covers 16 residues. Germline assignment: CDR1 LGHNA and CDR2 YSLEER. The junction had 7 bases not matched to a gene; V was cut back by 0 bases and J by 8 bases. Here the CDR3 reads CASSQDPSGGFYEQFF. The DNA of the CDR3 is TGCGCCAGCAGCCAAGACCCTAGCGGGGGTTTTTATGAGCAGTTCTTC.

This clone was observed once. The genes are TRBV15 and TRBJ1-1, with D perhaps matching TRBD1 (5 bases). The V end was cut by 5 bases, the J end by 4 bases, with 11 bases between. This CDR3 spans 13 amino acids. Germline V CDR1 and CDR2: LNHNV, YYDKDF (reference sequence). The CDR3 sequence is CATSVNQGTEAFF. The DNA for the CDR3 is TGTGCCACCAGCGTTAACCAGGGCACTGAAGCTTTCTTT.